Presented here are 8 T cell receptor beta chains from one specimen sequenced in a study of cytomegalovirus exposure and HLA in healthy donors. TCRdb keeps only in-frame clones here, not all; method: immunoSEQ multiplex PCR. The sample consists of 60,000 to 80,000 clones, about 85% of them appearing once. The sample consisted of PBMCs. These receptors were taken from a man aged 25-45 years in good health and CMV-seronegative.

V usage is TRBV4-2 and J usage is TRBJ1-2; possible D gene TRBD1, 6 bases. Germline CDR1 is LGHNA and CDR2 is YNFKEQ. The CDR3 consists of 13 residues. Trimming pared 3 bases from V and 4 bases from J, leaving 9 bases between. This chain's CDR3 is CASSHPTGYGYTF. The CDR3 region has the DNA TGTGCCAGCAGCCATCCGACAGGCTATGGCTACACCTTC.

The V and J genes are TRBV5-1 and TRBJ2-1, with a possible D match to TRBD2 (5 bases). The CDR3 totals 12 residues. CDR1 and CDR2 (germline): SGHRS, YFSETQ. Trimming stripped 4 bases from V and 7 bases from J, with 9 bases between. The CDR3 DNA reads TGCGCCAGCAGCACGGACTTGAATGAGCAGTTCTTC. This codes for CASSTDLNEQFF.

V usage is TRBV27 and J usage is TRBJ2-5; D might be TRBD2 (5 bases). The V end lost 5 bases, the J end lost 7 bases, and 14 bases lay between the germline ends. The germline CDR1 and CDR2 sequences are MNHEY and SMNVEV (reference sequence). The CDR3 extends over 13 amino acids. CDR3 nucleotides: TGTGCCAGCAGTATTAAGAGGGCTGGGACCCAGTACTTC. The encoded protein is CASSIKRAGTQYF.

The chain has TRBV30 and TRBJ2-4; TRBD2 might be the D (5 bases). Germline-derived CDR1 and CDR2 are GTSNPN and SVGIG (reference sequence). With 4 bases removed from V and 4 bases from J, the gap between germline ends came to 11 bases. The CDR3 is 13 amino acids. The CDR3 protein is CAWKGADKNIQYF. CDR3 sequence (DNA): TGTGCCTGGAAGGGAGCAGATAAAAACATTCAGTACTTC.

There are a few counts of this clone. V usage is TRBV27 and J usage is TRBJ2-7; 8 bases fit TRBD1. The ends lost 6 bases at V and 4 bases at J; junction bases unmatched: 5. CDR1 is MNHEY and CDR2 is SMNVEV in the germline V gene (reference sequence). This CDR3 has 13 amino acids. The CDR3 region has the DNA TGTGCCAGCAGCTGGGGACAGGATTACGAGCAGTACTTC. Protein sequence: CASSWGQDYEQYF.

This chain uses TRBV30 with TRBJ1-1; TRBD1 might be the D (6 bases). Trimming pared 0 bases from V and 1 base from J, leaving 12 bases between. CDR1 is GTSNPN, CDR2 SVGIG, per germline (reference sequence). The CDR3 is made up of 15 amino acids. The CDR3 sequence: CAWSVYGGRNTEAFF. As DNA, the CDR3 is TGTGCCTGGAGTGTATACGGGGGGCGGAACACTGAAGCTTTCTTT.

This sequence joins TRBV7-9 and TRBJ1-2; perhaps TRBD1 as D (5 bases). Germline CDR1 is SEHNR and CDR2 is FQNEAQ (reference sequence). V shed 1 base and J shed 6 bases, with 12 bases lying between them. This CDR3 has 14 amino acids. The CDR3: CASSLEGASDGYTF. DNA for the CDR3: TGTGCCAGCAGCTTAGAAGGGGCCTCCGATGGCTACACCTTC.

The chain is built from TRBV7-2 and TRBJ1-5; possible D gene TRBD1, 6 bases. V lost 4 bases and J lost 5, with 12 bases in between. From germline, CDR1 is SGHTA and CDR2 FQGNSA. CDR3 size: 14 residues. The CDR3 loop reads CASSSRGWDQPQHF. DNA of the CDR3: TGTGCCAGCAGCTCGAGGGGGTGGGATCAGCCCCAGCATTTT.